This TCR beta chain was retrieved from a study of T cells in localized non-small cell lung cancer. The germline V gene encodes CDR1 LNHDA and CDR2 SQIVND (reference sequence). The CDR3 consists of 12 residues. The V and J ends lost 5 bases and 5 bases respectively, with 8 bases between them. The method was immunoSEQ multiplex PCR; TCRdb's version includes in-frame clones alone and lacks a portion of them. The data hold around 30,000 clones, with 94% observed a single time. Study findings and constraints: It was uninvolved adjacent lung that showed the highest T cell clonality, exceeding tumor. Heterogeneity is still possible, as just one tumor region was sequenced.

This clone was observed a handful of times. Its antigen remains unknown. The sequence was obtained from a woman aged 40 to 75 with stage I lung adenocarcinoma. The source material was peripheral blood, sampled before any cancer treatment. The V gene is TRBV19, the J gene TRBJ2-3; D is uncertain. CDR3 in amino acids: CASSPFGDTQYF. CDR3 sequence (DNA): TGTGCCAGTAGTCCCTTTGGAGATACGCAGTATTTT.